The rows below give T cell receptor beta chains drawn from one sample of a study of blood T cell repertoires in COVID-19. This table comes from immunoSEQ multiplex PCR, and its TCRdb copy is limited to in-frame clones, with some not included. The sample includes about 260,000 clones, approximately 92% of them seen just once. The sequenced sample was peripheral blood. The receptors derive from a person aged 18 to 30 with COVID-19, enrolled during active disease. Both conserved end residues are part of each CDR3. D genes are given only for firm matches. Only part of the rows carry a size: once, few, many, or a class if the clone is expanded.

CDR3nt,CDR3aa,v_gene,d_gene,abundance,j_gene
TGCGCCAGCAGCTTGGATCGACAGGGCTACGAGCAGTACTTC,CASSLDRQGYEQYF,TRBV5-1,TRBD1,NA,TRBJ2-7
TGTGCCAGCAGCGTCGGGACAGGGGCCACTGAAGCTTTCTTT,CASSVGTGATEAFF,TRBV9,TRBD1,once,TRBJ1-1
TGTGCCAGCAGCTTAGCGGGGGAAGGCTACACCTTC,CASSLAGEGYTF,TRBV11-2,NA,NA,TRBJ1-2
TGTGCCAGTAGTATAGGTTCCGGGAACACTGAAGCTTTCTTT,CASSIGSGNTEAFF,TRBV19,NA,NA,TRBJ1-1
TGTGCCAGCAGCGCCGGGATTCGGGGGACTGAAGCTTTCTTT,CASSAGIRGTEAFF,TRBV11-2,NA,NA,TRBJ1-1
TGTGCCAGCGGGAATTACGGGGCTGAAGCTTTCTTT,CASGNYGAEAFF,TRBV28,NA,NA,TRBJ1-1
TGTGCCAGCAGCTCCGGGACAGGGGGCGCCGAGCAGTACTTC,CASSSGTGGAEQYF,TRBV5-4,TRBD1,once,TRBJ2-7
TGCGCCAGCGCCGTTCAGAAAGAGACCCAGTACTTC,CASAVQKETQYF,TRBV10-2,NA,NA,TRBJ2-5
TGTGCCAGCAGTCCGGGACAGGGCGGTGAAGCTTTCTTT,CASSPGQGGEAFF,TRBV28,TRBD1,few,TRBJ1-1
TGTGCCACCAGTGACTTACCAACAGGGATCTATGGCTACACCTTC,CATSDLPTGIYGYTF,TRBV24-1,NA,once,TRBJ1-2
TGTGCCAGTAGTATTGACAGGGCAAATCAGCCCCAGCATTTT,CASSIDRANQPQHF,TRBV19,TRBD1,NA,TRBJ1-5
TGTGCCAGCAGCTTAATGCGGGACTTGAACACTGAAGCTTTCTTT,CASSLMRDLNTEAFF,TRBV13,NA,once,TRBJ1-1
TGTGCCAGCAGATACACAGGCGGCGATGATACGCAGTATTTT,CASRYTGGDDTQYF,TRBV27,NA,NA,TRBJ2-3
TGTGCCAGCAGCTCGAGACTAGCGGGACAGAGCACCGGGGAGCTGTTTTTT,CASSSRLAGQSTGELFF,TRBV7-8,TRBD2,NA,TRBJ2-2
TGTGCCAGCAGCCTAGGGGGCGGTGGGCTCCTTACTTCCTACGAGCAGTACTTC,CASSLGGGGLLTSYEQYF,TRBV21-1,NA,NA,TRBJ2-7